This TCR beta chain was found in a study of T cell responses to AZD1222 COVID-19 vaccine. Findings and limits, study-wide: Most donors were white British, females outnumbered males, and clonal diversity was possibly underestimated. Once two AZD1222 doses were given, Spike-specific TCR breadth and depth went up. Unmutated regions of variants are reportedly targeted by nearly half of spike-specific TCRs. Samples come after the peak T cell response, not at day 14.

Sequencing was performed with immunoSEQ multiplex PCR; in TCRdb, only in-frame clones are kept and a portion is missing. The data hold about 160,000 clones, with around 94% observed a single time. Concerning this clone itself: Its antigen remains unidentified.

The input for sequencing was peripheral blood, taken on day 0 of AZD1222 vaccination. This TCR was sampled from an adult in good health.

CDR3 DNA sequence: TGTGCCAGCCTCTCTGGAAACACCATATATTTT. Translating gives CASLSGNTIYF. The chain uses TRBV13 and TRBJ1-3; D uncertain. The CDR3 contains 11 residues. CDR1 PRHDT and CDR2 FYEKMQ come from the germline V gene (reference sequence). The V gene lost 8 bases and the J gene lost 0 bases, with 2 bases spanning the gap.